The subject of this entry is one T cell receptor (beta chain). The antigen it binds to is not known. No base-level quality is on record; no much larger clone is a single base apart. TCRbeta CDR3 regions were amplified from genomic DNA by means of the immunoSEQ Assay, a bias-controlled multiplex PCR. Per the original workflow: Nucleated cell counts per sample were estimated from amplification of reference gene primers within the assay. To quantify the absolute abundance of each unique TCRbeta CDR3 rearrangement, sequence reads were collapsed and filtered. Productive Simpson clonality was computed per sample as the square root of Simpson's diversity index over productive rearrangements. Here the immuneACCESS table is served through TCRdb, limited to in-frame sequences with V and J called. Missing clones are a known gap in these copies; in checked studies unresolved V genes cover under half, and the rest lacks a known reason. V, J and clone size reflect that table, while D and trimming were determined from the DNA. The sample includes roughly 280,000 clones, with about 88% observed a single time. About 10% of the sample is held by the ten biggest clonotypes.

One collaborating source in Seattle enrolled patients while the patients were actively infected and followed the patients over time throughout the course of disease. Collaborating institutions collected whole blood in K2EDTA tubes following their own protocols. For TCRbeta analysis, collaborators shipped samples as frozen whole blood, isolated PBMCs, or DNA extracted from either of those sample types. The data are from a study of blood T cell repertoires in COVID-19 (dated by TCRdb to 2020 to 2021). General notes on the study: Collaborator samples came from the United States, Italy and Spain and covered acute and convalescent phases of COVID-19. Samples were obtained from the ongoing ImmuneRACE study (first 160 participants) and from approximately 1,200 subjects provided by 6 global collaborators. The material from the prospective study consisted of cDNA or gDNA derived from T cells, B-cell-depleted T cells, or PBMCs. The repertoires were released in a freely available public database meant as a resource for research on the immune response to SARS-CoV-2. Deeply sampled blood TCRbeta repertoires from subjects exposed to, actively infected with, or recovered from COVID-19 were included in the dataset. Where available, HLA class I and class II types were taken from metadata supplied by the sample provider and were not determined by assay-based typing. Nearly every sample came with metadata listing a de-identified subject ID, COVID-19 status, age in years and sex. What the work shows at the level of the full study, not this receptor alone: How much clinical and demographic metadata was included differed by source and by participant, and the metadata was provided uncurated.

The CDR3, from cysteine to phenylalanine, totals 13 residues. Only the CDR3 DNA is retained, 39 bases long and in frame from the first base. According to the germline V gene, CDR1 reads ENHRY and CDR2 reads SYGVKD. Trimming costs V 6 bases and J 6 bases, and their ends lie 15 bases apart. The material sequenced was peripheral blood. The TCR sequence derives from a woman aged 25 to 39 with COVID-19, enrolled during active disease. The V and J segments used are TRBV10-3 and TRBJ2-7, with the identity of the D gene unclear. The CDR3 sequence is CAIRVSPTLEQYF. The sequenced DNA is TGTGCCATCAGGGTCTCACCCACTCTCGAGCAGTACTTC.